Below are 26 T cell receptor beta chains sequenced from a single sample in a study of shared clonotypes between healthy human individuals. Profiled with immunoSEQ multiplex PCR; TCRdb holds only in-frame clones, not every one. The data show 450,000 to 500,000 clones, with 70% to 85% seen just once and 12% held by the top ten. Input material: PBMCs. These TCRs come from a woman between 40 and 50 years old in good health. Some clones in this sample may be carry-over from other donors' samples.

In regard to this clone: At the DNA level, this CDR3 is encoded by other sequences in the same sample as well. V usage is TRBV30 and J usage is TRBJ1-2, with D perhaps TRBD1 (6 bases). This CDR3 spans 13 amino acids. V lost 2 bases and J 2 bases, leaving 9 bases between the germline ends. CDR1 and CDR2 (germline): GTSNPN, SVGIG (reference sequence). CDR3: CAWSRGANYGYTF. The CDR3 nucleotides read TGTGCCTGGAGTCGGGGGGCGAACTATGGCTACACCTTC.

There are a few counts of this clone. The V and J genes are TRBV7-9 and TRBJ1-3; D is unresolved. From germline, CDR1 is SEHNR and CDR2 FQNEAQ (reference sequence). V dropped 1 base and J dropped 1 base, with 17 bases sitting between them. The CDR3 consists of 18 residues. CDR3 region: CASSLGYYGEPSGNTIYF. In DNA, the CDR3 is TGTGCCAGCAGCTTAGGTTATTACGGTGAACCGTCTGGAAACACCATATATTTT.

V and J are TRBV19 and TRBJ2-1; 7 bases are a match to TRBD1. Germline loops: CDR1 LNHDA, CDR2 SQIVND (reference sequence). Trimming removed 2 bases from V and 5 bases from J; junction bases left unmatched: 6. This CDR3 is 15 amino acids long. Here the CDR3 DNA reads TGTGCCAGTAGTATATTTGGACAGGAGCACAATGAGCAGTTCTTC. Its protein is CASSIFGQEHNEQFF.

The genes are TRBV6-1 and TRBJ2-3, with 8 bases that match TRBD1. The germline gives CDR1 MNHNS, CDR2 SASEGT. The CDR3 runs 14 residues. The V segment lost 7 bases and the J segment 5 bases; nucleotides outside the gene matches: 8. CDR3 DNA sequence: TGTGCCAGCAACTTGGCCAGGGGGCTAGATACGCAGTATTTT. It translates to CASNLARGLDTQYF.

This rearrangement joins TRBV11-1 to TRBJ2-7; 7 bases align to TRBD1. V trimming: 4 bases; J trimming: 3 bases; junction bases outside the gene matches: 9. CDR1 and CDR2 from the germline V gene are SGHAT and FQDESV (reference sequence). CDR3 size: 15 residues. The CDR3 sequence is CASSSGWDSYYEQYF. CDR3 sequence (DNA): TGTGCCAGCAGCTCTGGATGGGACAGCTACTACGAGCAGTACTTC.

The genes are TRBV30 and TRBJ1-5; no firm D call. The V end was cut by 0 bases, the J end by 6 bases, with 12 bases between. The CDR3 contains 14 residues. Germline CDR1 and CDR2: GTSNPN and SVGIG (reference sequence). CDR3 sequence reads: CAWSVPRGAQPQHF. CDR3 in DNA: TGTGCCTGGAGTGTCCCCAGAGGAGCTCAGCCCCAGCATTTT. The complete variable domain, with remaining parts taken from reference TRBV30 and TRBJ1-5, reads SQTIHQWPATLVQPVGSPLSLECTVEGTSNPNLYWYRQAAGRGLQLLFYSVGIGQISSEVPQNLSASRPQDRQFILSSKKLLLSDSGFYLCAWSVPRGAQPQHFGDGTRLSIL.

The chain has TRBV7-3 and TRBJ2-1, with 9 nucleotides matching TRBD2. J lost 9 bases, V lost 3 bases, and 9 bases had no gene match. The CDR3 length is 15 residues. Germline V gene data show CDR1 as SGHTA and CDR2 as FQGTGA. CDR3 nucleotides: TGTGCCAGCAGCTTGTTTAGCGGGAGTTCCGGTGAGCAGTTCTTC. The encoded protein is CASSLFSGSSGEQFF.

The J gene is TRBJ1-5, the V gene TRBV27; maybe TRBD1 (6 bases). This CDR3 has 14 residues. V was trimmed by 3 bases and J by 7 bases, leaving 13 bases between them. Germline-derived CDR1 and CDR2 are MNHEY and SMNVEV (reference sequence). For the CDR3, the DNA is TGTGCCAGCAGTTTGTTTAGGGGGAAACAGCCCCAGCATTTT. As protein: CASSLFRGKQPQHF.

The chain couples TRBV30 to TRBJ2-5, with TRBD1 identical over 7 bases. V trimming: 4 bases; J trimming: 1 base; junction bases outside the gene matches: 6. This CDR3 is built from 14 residues. Germline values: CDR1 GTSNPN, CDR2 SVGIG (reference sequence). For the CDR3, the DNA is TGTGCCTGGACCCCGGGACAGCTCCAAGAGACCCAGTACTTC. The encoded protein is CAWTPGQLQETQYF. Supplemented by reference TRBV30 and TRBJ2-5, the full variable domain reads SQTIHQWPATLVQPVGSPLSLECTVEGTSNPNLYWYRQAAGRGLQLLFYSVGIGQISSEVPQNLSASRPQDRQFILSSKKLLLSDSGFYLCAWTPGQLQETQYFGPGTRLLVL.

The CDR3 coding sequence is TGTGCCAGCAGCCGGGACAGGACCATGGGGGGGACCCAGTACTTC. Translating gives CASSRDRTMGGTQYF. The chain combines TRBV7-8 with TRBJ2-5, with 8 positions matching TRBD1. The CDR3 runs to 15 residues. The trim removed 5 bases at V and 7 bases at J, leaving 12 bases unmatched. The germline CDR1 and CDR2 sequences are SGHVS and FQNEAQ.

The chain couples TRBV15 to TRBJ2-7; 12 positions agree with TRBD2. The CDR3 contains 15 residues. CDR1 LNHNV and CDR2 YYDKDF come from the germline V gene (reference sequence). V shed 3 bases, J shed 2 bases, and the junction held 2 bases outside the gene matches. The CDR3 is CATSSLAGGPYEQYF. CDR3 in DNA: TGTGCCACCAGCAGCCTAGCGGGAGGGCCCTACGAGCAGTACTTC.

The chain carries TRBV29-1 and TRBJ1-5; D is unresolved. Germline V gene lookup returns CDR1 SQVTM and CDR2 ANQGSEA. V lost 6 bases, J lost 5 bases, and 11 bases lay in between. CDR3 length equals 12 residues. Written as DNA, the CDR3 is TGCAGCGTCGCTACTGGGGATCAGCCCCAGCATTTT. Translation gives CSVATGDQPQHF.

The chain employs TRBV7-2 and TRBJ2-7, with unresolved D. The CDR3 length is 12 residues. Deletions cut 5 bases from V and 0 bases from J, with 5 bases between. Germline CDR1 and CDR2: SGHTA and FQGNSA. CDR3 in amino acids: CASSPYSYEQYF. The DNA of the CDR3 is TGTGCCAGCAGCCCCTACTCCTACGAGCAGTACTTC.

The V gene is TRBV21-1, the J gene TRBJ1-2. TRBV21-1 is a known pseudogene. This CDR3 is built from 15 residues. The CDR3 region is CASSYGPTGRNGYTF. The DNA for the CDR3 is TGTGCCAGCAGCTACGGGCCGACGGGAAGAAATGGCTACACCTTC.

The rearrangement uses TRBV19 and TRBJ1-2; no clear D. Trimming left V 5 bases short and J 5 bases short, with 15 bases between. The CDR3 has 14 residues. Germline CDR1 and CDR2: LNHDA and SQIVND (reference sequence). CDR3 residues: CASSPTEGGYGYTF. The CDR3 nucleotides read TGTGCCAGTAGTCCCACTGAGGGAGGGTATGGCTACACCTTC.

This clone was detected many times. The chain couples TRBV7-6 to TRBJ2-3, with TRBD2 identical over 7 bases. The ends lost 0 bases at V and 2 bases at J; junction bases unmatched: 5. Germline V gene sequence: CDR1 SGHVS, CDR2 FNYEAQ. The CDR3 is made up of 16 amino acids. The CDR3 coding sequence is TGTGCCAGCAGCTTAGCAGCTAGCGGATTCACAGATACGCAGTATTTT. Encoded protein: CASSLAASGFTDTQYF.

The genes are TRBV13 and TRBJ2-7; no firm D call. Germline V gene data show CDR1 as PRHDT and CDR2 as FYEKMQ (reference sequence). This CDR3 has 13 residues. Trimming cost V 5 bases and J 0 bases, with 8 bases left between them. The CDR3 region has the DNA TGTGCCAGCAGCCCAGCCTTCTCCTACGAGCAGTACTTC. It encodes CASSPAFSYEQYF.

The chain combines TRBV19 with TRBJ2-3; D is tentatively TRBD1 or TRBD2 (6 bases each). CDR1 and CDR2 (germline): LNHDA, SQIVND (reference sequence). There are 16 residues in the CDR3. The V end was cut by 1 base, the J end by 2 bases, with 13 bases between. CDR3: CASSIGGAGITDTQYF. For the CDR3, the DNA is TGTGCCAGTAGTATAGGGGGGGCTGGGATCACAGATACGCAGTATTTT.

This sequence joins TRBV6-5 and TRBJ2-5; 9 positions agree with TRBD2. V trimming: 2 bases; J trimming: 3 bases; junction bases outside the gene matches: 7. This CDR3 comprises 16 residues. Germline CDR1 reads MNHEY; CDR2 reads SVGAGI. CDR3 loop: CASSYAGLAGKETQYF. DNA of the CDR3: TGTGCCAGCAGTTACGCGGGGCTAGCGGGGAAAGAGACCCAGTACTTC.

This chain links TRBV27 with TRBJ2-1; D is perhaps TRBD2 (6 bases). The germline gives CDR1 MNHEY, CDR2 SMNVEV (reference sequence). This CDR3 is built from 11 residues. Trimming shortened V by 4 bases and J by 10 bases, and 8 bases separated the two germline ends. The CDR3 region is CASSWAGEQFF. Here the CDR3 DNA reads TGTGCCAGCAGTTGGGCGGGAGAGCAGTTCTTC.

The V gene is TRBV2, the J gene TRBJ2-7; 8 bases map to TRBD2. Germline values: CDR1 SNHLY, CDR2 FYNNEI. The J segment lost 1 base and the V segment lost 4 bases, leaving 3 bases of the junction unmatched. The CDR3 runs to 14 residues. CDR3 sequence reads: CASSVERESYEQYF. DNA of the CDR3: TGTGCCAGCAGTGTGGAGCGGGAGTCCTACGAGCAGTACTTC.

The CDR3 spells CSVDRVSGIYNEQFF. As DNA, the CDR3 is TGCAGCGTTGATCGTGTGAGTGGGATATACAATGAGCAGTTCTTC. The chain links TRBV29-1 to TRBJ2-1; D ambiguous. Germline V gene data show CDR1 as SQVTM and CDR2 as ANQGSEA. V lost 3 bases, J lost 4 bases, and 16 bases lay in between. The CDR3 is made up of 15 amino acids.

As concerns this clone: A far bigger clonotype differs at one base, so this is likely a read error. The same CDR3 is also encoded by other DNA sequences in this sample. V gene TRBV25-1 combines with J gene TRBJ1-1; TRBD1 matches at 7 bases. Germline-derived CDR1 and CDR2 are MGHDK and SYGVNS. The CDR3 contains 13 residues. The CDR3 nucleotides are TGTGCCAGCAGTCCCAGGGGGAACACTGAGGCTTTCTTT. Amino acids: CASSPRGNTEAFF.

A single count supports this clone. The genes are TRBV27 and TRBJ2-6; 10 nucleotides line up with TRBD1. The CDR3 contains 18 residues. The V and J ends lost 8 bases and 0 bases, in that order; junction bases with no gene match: 10. Germline V gene sequence: CDR1 MNHEY, CDR2 SMNVEV (reference sequence). The CDR3 reads CASLSRTGGSSGANVLTF. DNA of the CDR3: TGTGCCAGCCTAAGTAGGACAGGGGGAAGCTCTGGGGCCAACGTCCTGACTTTC.

This clone has just one count. The chain links TRBV28 to TRBJ2-7, with D hard to call. V was pared by 8 bases and J by 3 bases, with 11 bases between. From germline, CDR1 is MDHEN and CDR2 SYDVKM. The CDR3 spans 12 residues. CDR3 in amino acids: CASGPRFYEQYF. The CDR3 DNA reads TGTGCCAGCGGCCCGCGATTCTACGAGCAGTACTTC.

This chain joins TRBV5-1 and TRBJ2-7, with 7 bases fitting TRBD1. CDR1 and CDR2 (germline): SGHRS, YFSETQ. The J segment lost 4 bases and the V segment lost 3 bases, leaving 4 bases of the junction unmatched. The CDR3 covers 13 residues. CDR3 sequence: CASSSRTGYEQYF. The CDR3 DNA is TGCGCCAGCAGCTCAAGGACAGGTTACGAGCAGTACTTC.